This T cell receptor beta chain was documented in a study of PD-1 and CTLA-4 blockade in melanoma. Some clones are missing from TCRdb's copy, which holds only in-frame ones; the method was immunoSEQ multiplex PCR. Of approximately 33,000 clones in the sample, 91% were seen once. The CDR3 covers 13 residues. Trimming stripped 5 bases from V and 2 bases from J, with 7 bases between. In germline, CDR1 is SEHNR, CDR2 FQNEAQ (reference sequence). The source was CD8+ T cells from peripheral blood, collected from a patient given anti-PD-1 treatment. The chain combines TRBV7-9 with TRBJ1-5, with D unresolved. This receptor was obtained from a human donor with melanoma. CDR3 sequence: CASSIGGNQPQHF. In nucleotides, the CDR3 is TGTGCCAGCAGCATAGGTGGCAATCAGCCCCAGCATTTT.